The 13 T cell receptor beta chains presented below share a single source sample, sequenced in a study of control samples from healthy donors and cancer patients. Produced via immunoSEQ multiplex PCR; TCRdb's table is partial and in-frame only. The repertoire includes 60,000 to 70,000 clones, over 75% of them detected once, and 4.5% to 7% sits in the top ten. Sequences were obtained from blood. The receptors originated from a man aged 40-55 years in good health.

This sequence joins TRBV5-1 and TRBJ2-2, with D possibly matching TRBD2 (5 bases). This CDR3 is 17 amino acids long. Germline loops: CDR1 SGHRS, CDR2 YFSETQ. Trimming left V 3 bases short and J 6 bases short, with 21 bases between. Here the CDR3 reads CASSSDFLLVSAGELFF. The CDR3 region has the DNA TGCGCCAGCAGCTCGGACTTCCTACTAGTATCCGCCGGGGAGCTGTTTTTT.

This clone was seen more than once but under ten times. CDR3 DNA: TGCGCCAGCAGCCATGATACTAGATTCTCCTACAATGAGCAGTTCTTC. Translation: CASSHDTRFSYNEQFF. The chain combines TRBV4-3 with TRBJ2-1; D possibly corresponds to TRBD2 (5 bases). V lost 3 bases, J lost 0 bases, and 12 bases lay in between. From germline, CDR1 is LGHNA and CDR2 YSLEER. The CDR3 is made up of 16 amino acids.

The V and J genes are TRBV19 and TRBJ1-1; weak D call: TRBD1 (5 bases). Germline lookup yields CDR1 LNHDA and CDR2 SQIVND (reference sequence). V lost 4 bases, J lost 6 bases, and 15 bases lay in between. CDR3 length equals 14 residues. This CDR3 reads CASSRGLRESEAFF. In DNA, the CDR3 is TGTGCCAGTAGTAGGGGACTCCGGGAATCTGAAGCTTTCTTT.

The chain uses TRBV3-1 (or the pseudogene TRBV3-2) and TRBJ2-3; the D gene is possibly TRBD2 (6 bases). The CDR3 totals 15 residues. Trimming took off 2 bases at V and 3 bases at J, with 12 bases between the two ends. Germline lookup yields CDR1 LGHDT and CDR2 YNNKEL (reference sequence). CDR3: CASSQNVAGTDTQYF. The CDR3 nucleotides are TGTGCCAGCAGCCAAAACGTCGCGGGGACAGATACGCAGTATTTT.

This sequence joins TRBV7-8 and TRBJ2-1; either TRBD1 or TRBD2 may fit D (5 bases each). Germline CDR1 and CDR2: SGHVS and FQNEAQ. Trimming removed 3 bases at V and 6 bases at J, with 15 bases between. This CDR3 has 15 residues. The CDR3 sequence is CASSFRGEWGNEQFF. CDR3 DNA: TGTGCCAGCAGCTTCCGAGGGGAGTGGGGCAATGAGCAGTTCTTC.

This chain links TRBV7-2 with TRBJ1-2; D remains unclear. In germline, CDR1 is SGHTA, CDR2 FQGNSA. The CDR3 contains 13 residues. V was shortened by 2 bases and J by 2 bases, with 6 bases between the two germline ends. The CDR3 sequence is CASSLNGNYGYTF. In DNA form, the CDR3 reads TGTGCCAGCAGCTTAAACGGAAACTATGGCTACACCTTC.

The rearrangement joins TRBV6-5 to TRBJ1-4; D is uncertain. The length of the CDR3 is 13 residues. Germline V gives CDR1 MNHEY, CDR2 SVGAGI. Deletions cut 11 bases from V and 1 base from J, with 11 bases between. CDR3 sequence (DNA): TGTGCCTCGAGTCTGGTAACTAATGAAAAACTGTTTTTT. The encoded protein is CASSLVTNEKLFF.

This sequence joins TRBV19 and TRBJ1-1, with 9 bases matching TRBD1. CDR1 and CDR2 (germline): LNHDA, SQIVND (reference sequence). The V segment lost 9 bases and the J segment 4 bases; nucleotides outside the gene matches: 6. The CDR3 is 13 amino acids. This chain's CDR3 is CASATDRGTEAFF. The CDR3 DNA sequence: TGTGCCAGCGCGACGGACAGGGGCACTGAAGCTTTCTTT.

The gene calls are TRBV19 and TRBJ2-3, with 7 bases aligning to TRBD2. The V segment lost 10 bases and the J segment 4 bases; nucleotides outside the gene matches: 11. This CDR3 has 14 residues. CDR1 and CDR2 from the germline V gene are LNHDA and SQIVND (reference sequence). This chain's CDR3 is CATTGGSFPDTQYF. The DNA for the CDR3 is TGTGCCACCACCGGGGGGAGTTTCCCAGATACGCAGTATTTT.

The chain joins TRBV9 to TRBJ2-7; 7 bases fit TRBD1. V was clipped by 0 bases and J by 6 bases; unmatched bases: 12. CDR1 is SGDLS, CDR2 YYNGEE, per germline. This CDR3 comprises 16 residues. In DNA form, the CDR3 reads TGTGCCAGCAGCGTAGGGGCAGGGGGTCTTTCTGCCGAGCAGTACTTC. This codes for CASSVGAGGLSAEQYF.

This chain joins TRBV7-9 and TRBJ2-4; 12 positions match TRBD2. The CDR3 length is 16 residues. Looked up from germline, CDR1 is SEHNR and CDR2 is FQNEAQ (reference sequence). After removal of 1 base from V and 8 bases from J, the junction contained 6 bases not matched to a gene. CDR3 in amino acids: CASSLGSSGGADIQYF. Written as DNA, the CDR3 is TGTGCCAGCAGCTTAGGGTCTAGCGGGGGGGCGGACATTCAGTACTTC.

The chain has TRBV19 and TRBJ1-4, with TRBD1 as a possible D gene (6 bases). Trimming removed 9 bases at V and 8 bases at J, with 19 bases between. From germline, CDR1 is LNHDA and CDR2 SQIVND (reference sequence). The CDR3 spans 14 residues. In DNA form, the CDR3 reads TGTGCCAGCCACTGGGGGCGGGCAGGGGAAAAACTGTTTTTT. Translation gives CASHWGRAGEKLFF. The full variable domain, rest sourced from reference TRBV19 and TRBJ1-4, is DGGITQSPKYLFRKEGQNVTLSCEQNLNHDAMYWYRQDPGQGLRLIYYSQIVNDFQKGDIAEGYSVSREKKESFPLTVTSAQKNPTAFYLCASHWGRAGEKLFFGSGTQLSVL.

This chain joins TRBV4-3 and TRBJ2-7; 10 nucleotides agree with TRBD1. CDR1 is LGHNA, CDR2 YSLEER, per germline. The V segment lost 0 bases and the J segment 2 bases; nucleotides outside the gene matches: 7. The CDR3 contains 17 residues. The CDR3, as DNA: TGCGCCAGCAGCCAAGATCCCGGTGGGACAGGGGCCTACGAGCAGTACTTC. This translates into CASSQDPGGTGAYEQYF.